This T cell receptor beta chain was documented in a study of Ad26.COV2.S vaccination and SARS-CoV-2 variants. Sequencing was performed with immunoSEQ multiplex PCR; in TCRdb, only in-frame clones are kept and a portion is missing. The data contain some 420,000 clones, 70% to 90% of them seen just once; the ten biggest clones take up about 4%. The treatment was: 15 to 20 received Ad26.COV2.S at low or high dose, single or two shots; five or six received placebo; per-sample allocation not given. The investigators took samples on day 63 after the first vaccine or placebo injection. Germline CDR1 LGHNT, CDR2 FRNRAP. This CDR3 region has 18 residues. The V gene end was trimmed by 4 bases and the J gene end by 6 bases; junction bases not matched to a gene: 21.

This specimen was peripheral blood, taken in a trial of Ad26.COV2.S vaccine versus placebo. This clonotype was sampled from a person aged 18 to 59 who received the Ad26.COV2.S COVID-19 vaccine or a placebo. This chain joins TRBV12-5 and TRBJ2-7, with 7 bases matching TRBD1. CDR3 DNA: TGTGCTAGTGGTTATCCGGGACAGCTGAACTTCAGGGCGTTCGAGCAGTACTTC. Residues: CASGYPGQLNFRAFEQYF.